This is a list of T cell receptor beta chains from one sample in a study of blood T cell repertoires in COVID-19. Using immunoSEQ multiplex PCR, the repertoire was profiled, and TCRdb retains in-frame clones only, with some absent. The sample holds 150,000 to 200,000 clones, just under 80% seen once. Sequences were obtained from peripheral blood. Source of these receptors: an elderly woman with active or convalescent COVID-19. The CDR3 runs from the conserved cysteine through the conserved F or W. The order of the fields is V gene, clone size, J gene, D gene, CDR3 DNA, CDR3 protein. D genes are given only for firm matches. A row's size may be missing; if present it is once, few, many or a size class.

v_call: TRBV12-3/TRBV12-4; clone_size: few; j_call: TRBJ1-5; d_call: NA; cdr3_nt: TGTGCCAGCAGTTGGGGGGGCGGGCAGCCCCAGCATTTT; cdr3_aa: CASSWGGGQPQHF
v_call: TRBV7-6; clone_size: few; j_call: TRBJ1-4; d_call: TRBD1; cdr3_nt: TGTGCCAGCAGCTTGTCCGGGACAGGGGGGTCTGCAACTAATGAAAAACTGTTTTTT; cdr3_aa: CASSLSGTGGSATNEKLFF
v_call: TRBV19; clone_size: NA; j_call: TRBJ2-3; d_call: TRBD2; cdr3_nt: TGTGCCAGTAGTATAGTGAGCGGGGGGCGCACAGATACGCAGTATTTT; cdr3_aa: CASSIVSGGRTDTQYF
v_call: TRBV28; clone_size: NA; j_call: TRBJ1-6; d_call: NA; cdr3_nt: TGTGCCAGCAGGTTACGGCCTCGCGGTTCACCCCTCCACTTT; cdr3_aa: CASRLRPRGSPLHF
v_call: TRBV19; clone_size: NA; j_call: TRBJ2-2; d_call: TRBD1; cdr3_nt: TGTGCCAGTACCCACGGAAACGGACAGGGGAGGGGAGCCGGGGAGCTGTTTTTT; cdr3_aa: CASTHGNGQGRGAGELFF
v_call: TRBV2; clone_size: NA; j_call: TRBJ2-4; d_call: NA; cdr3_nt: TGTGCCAGCAGTGACCTTGGATTAGGAGGCAAAAACATTCAGTACTTC; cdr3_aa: CASSDLGLGGKNIQYF
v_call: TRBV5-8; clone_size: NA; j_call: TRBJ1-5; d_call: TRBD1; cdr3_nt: TGTGCCAGCAGCTTGAGGACAGGGGGCAATCAGCCCCAGCATTTT; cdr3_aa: CASSLRTGGNQPQHF
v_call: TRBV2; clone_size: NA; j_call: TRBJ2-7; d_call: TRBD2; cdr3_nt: TGTGCCAGCAGCCCCGCGACTAGCTCTCGTGGAGAGCAGTACTTC; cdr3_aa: CASSPATSSRGEQYF
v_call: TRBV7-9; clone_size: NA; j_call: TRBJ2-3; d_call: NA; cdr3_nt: TGTGCCAGCAGCTTAGTCGCGAGGACAGATACGCAGTATTTT; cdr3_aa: CASSLVARTDTQYF
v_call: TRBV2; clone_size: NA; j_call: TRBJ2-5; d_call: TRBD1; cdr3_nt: TGTGCCAGCAGGGGCCGGGACAGGGGGCGTCAAGAGACCCAGTACTTC; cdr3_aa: CASRGRDRGRQETQYF
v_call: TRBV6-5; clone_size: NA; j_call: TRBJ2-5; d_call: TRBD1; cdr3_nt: TGTGCCAGCAGCCGACAGGGTATGGAGACCCAGTACTTC; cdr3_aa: CASSRQGMETQYF
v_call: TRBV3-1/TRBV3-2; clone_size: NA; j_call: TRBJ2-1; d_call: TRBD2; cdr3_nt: TGTGCCAGCAGCCAAGGCCAGCGGGGGGGGAGCAATGAGCAGTTCTTC; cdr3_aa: CASSQGQRGGSNEQFF
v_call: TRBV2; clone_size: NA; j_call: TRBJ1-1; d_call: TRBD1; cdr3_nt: TGTGCCAGCAGTTTGTACCGGGACAGGGGCACTGAAGCTTTCTTT; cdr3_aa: CASSLYRDRGTEAFF
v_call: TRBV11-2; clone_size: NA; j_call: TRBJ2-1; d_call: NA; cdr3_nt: TGTGCCAGCAGCTTAGACGCGGGCGATGAGCAGTTCTTC; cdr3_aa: CASSLDAGDEQFF
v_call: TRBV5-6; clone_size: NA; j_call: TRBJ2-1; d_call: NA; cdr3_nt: TGTGCCAGCAGCTTGGGGTCGAGGAGCAACAATGAGCAGTTCTTC; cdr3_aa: CASSLGSRSNNEQFF
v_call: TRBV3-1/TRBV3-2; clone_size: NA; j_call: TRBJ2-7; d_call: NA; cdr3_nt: TGTGCCAGCAGCCAAAAGGGGGGGGATTCGGAGCAGTACTTC; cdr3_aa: CASSQKGGDSEQYF
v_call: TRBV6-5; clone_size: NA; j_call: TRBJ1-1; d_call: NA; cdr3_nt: TGTGCCAGCAGGGGACTGATGAACACTGAAGCTTTCTTT; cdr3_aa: CASRGLMNTEAFF
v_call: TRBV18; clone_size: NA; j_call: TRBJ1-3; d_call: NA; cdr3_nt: TGTGCCAGCTCACCACCGGTAGACTCTGGAAACACCATATATTTT; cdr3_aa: CASSPPVDSGNTIYF
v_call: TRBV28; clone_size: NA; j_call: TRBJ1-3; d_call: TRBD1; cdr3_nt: TGTGCCAGCAGGCCCGGACAGGGGGCGTCCGGAAACACCATATATTTT; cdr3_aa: CASRPGQGASGNTIYF
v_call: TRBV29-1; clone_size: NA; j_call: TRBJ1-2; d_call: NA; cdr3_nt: TGCAGCGGCGACAGTAACTATGGCTACACCTTC; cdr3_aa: CSGDSNYGYTF
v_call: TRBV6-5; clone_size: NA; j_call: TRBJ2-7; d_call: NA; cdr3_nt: TGTGCCAGCAGTTACGGAGGGCGTTGGATCTACGAGCAGTACTTC; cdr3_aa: CASSYGGRWIYEQYF
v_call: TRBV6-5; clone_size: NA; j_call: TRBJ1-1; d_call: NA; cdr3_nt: TGTGCCAGCAGTTCCCGTACCTCGTCGAGTACTGAAGCTTTCTTT; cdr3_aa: CASSSRTSSSTEAFF
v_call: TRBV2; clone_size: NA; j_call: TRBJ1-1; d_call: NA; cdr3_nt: TGTGCCAGCAGACAAGTCGAAGCTTTCTTT; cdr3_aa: CASRQVEAFF
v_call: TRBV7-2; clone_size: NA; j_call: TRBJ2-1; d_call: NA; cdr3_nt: TGTGCCAGCAGAGCCAACAGAGAGCAGTTCTTC; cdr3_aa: CASRANREQFF
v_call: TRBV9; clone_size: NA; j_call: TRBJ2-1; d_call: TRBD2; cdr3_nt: TGTGCCAGCAGCGTCGGGACTAGTTGGTCCACATACAATGAGCAGTTCTTC; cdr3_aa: CASSVGTSWSTYNEQFF
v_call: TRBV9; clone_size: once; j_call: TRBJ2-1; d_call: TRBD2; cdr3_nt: TGTGCCAGCAGCGCTAGCGGGGGGGCAATAAATGAGCAGTTCTTC; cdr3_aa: CASSASGGAINEQFF
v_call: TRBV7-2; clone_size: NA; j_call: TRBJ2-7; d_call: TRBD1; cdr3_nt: TGTGCCAGCAGCTTATGGACAGGGGGTTTATACGAGCAGTACTTC; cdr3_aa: CASSLWTGGLYEQYF
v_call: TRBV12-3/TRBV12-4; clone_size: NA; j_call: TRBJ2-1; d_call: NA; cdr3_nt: TGTGCCAGCAGTTTGGAGGGTTACAATGAGCAGTTCTTC; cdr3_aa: CASSLEGYNEQFF
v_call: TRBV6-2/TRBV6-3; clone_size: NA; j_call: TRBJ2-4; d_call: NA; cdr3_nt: TGTGCCAGCAGCAAACTAGTTTTAGCCAAAAACATTCAGTACTTC; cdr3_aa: CASSKLVLAKNIQYF
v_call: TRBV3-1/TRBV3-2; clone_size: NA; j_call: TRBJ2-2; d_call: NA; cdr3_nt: TGTGCCAGCAGCCACCCGAGTCCCGGGGAGCTGTTTTTT; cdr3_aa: CASSHPSPGELFF
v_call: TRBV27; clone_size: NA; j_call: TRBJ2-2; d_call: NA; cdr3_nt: TGTGCCAGGACACAGGGACCCCAGGGTATCGGGGAGCTGTTTTTT; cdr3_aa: CARTQGPQGIGELFF
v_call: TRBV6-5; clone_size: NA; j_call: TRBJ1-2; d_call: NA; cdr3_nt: TGTGCCAGCAAACGGACAGTCTATGGCTACACCTTC; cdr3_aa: CASKRTVYGYTF
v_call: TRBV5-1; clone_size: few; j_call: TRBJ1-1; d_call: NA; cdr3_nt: TGCGCCAGCAGCGAGGGGGTGAGCACTGAAGCTTTCTTT; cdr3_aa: CASSEGVSTEAFF
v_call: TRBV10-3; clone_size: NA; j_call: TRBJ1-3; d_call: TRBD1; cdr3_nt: TGTGCCGCGACAGGGTCCTCTGGAAACACCATATATTTT; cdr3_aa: CAATGSSGNTIYF
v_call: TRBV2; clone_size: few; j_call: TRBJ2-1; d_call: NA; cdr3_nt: TGTGCCAGCAGTGAGGAGGGTGTCACCTACAATGAGCAGTTCTTC; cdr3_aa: CASSEEGVTYNEQFF
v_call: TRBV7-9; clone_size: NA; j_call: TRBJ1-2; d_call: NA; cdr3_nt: TGTGCCAGCAGCTCCAACCGGGTCCTAACATATGGCTGGACCTTC; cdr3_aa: CASSSNRVLTYGWTF